One sample yielded the 9 T cell receptor beta chains listed below, sequenced in a study of breast tumors, draining lymph nodes, adjacent tissues. TCRdb reprocessed the multiplex PCR reads via MiXCR and lists one record per CDR3 protein. The table shows over 250,000 distinct CDR3 sequences, with over 30% occurring only once. Axillary draining lymph nodes of breast cancer patients supplied the node samples. Sequences were obtained from axillary lymph node tissue. The receptor source for this set is a female donor with breast cancer. Some clones in this sample may be carry-over from other donors' samples.

This clonotype was seen more than once but under ten times. A much larger clone lies one base from this, so it may be a read error. The chain employs TRBV20-1 and TRBJ1-4, with D hard to call. Germline V gene lookup returns CDR1 DFQATT and CDR2 SNEGSKA (reference sequence). V lost 0 bases and J lost 6, with 14 bases in between. This CDR3 comprises 15 residues. The CDR3 DNA is TGCAGTGCTAGAGACACACGGAAACGTGATGAAAAACTGTTTTTT. The encoded protein is CSARDTRKRDEKLFF.

The rearrangement joins TRBV20-1 to TRBJ1-4; D ambiguous. The V and J ends lost 8 bases and 5 bases respectively, with 18 bases between them. Germline V gene sequence: CDR1 DFQATT, CDR2 SNEGSKA (reference sequence). The CDR3 extends over 14 amino acids. The CDR3 coding sequence is TGCAGTTACCCTAGCGGGAGCTACAATGAAAAACTGTTTTTT. Amino acids: CSYPSGSYNEKLFF.

This clonotype was counted many times. This chain joins TRBV11-2 and TRBJ1-4; no reliable D call. Between the trimmed V and J ends, which lost 1 base and 4 bases, there was a span of 10 bases. The CDR3 totals 15 residues. Germline values: CDR1 SGHAT, CDR2 FQNNGV. The CDR3 DNA follows: TGTGCCAGCAGCTTAGCGCCGGCAGATAATGAAAAACTGTTTTTT. Its translation is CASSLAPADNEKLFF.

This clonotype appeared a few times. A read error is possible here, since a much larger clone lies one base away. The V gene is TRBV20-1, the J gene TRBJ2-7; 7 nucleotides agree with TRBD1. CDR1 and CDR2 from the germline V gene are DFQATT and SNEGSKA (reference sequence). CDR3 length equals 14 residues. Trimming took 1 base from V and 6 from J; bases not matched to a gene: 9. In nucleotides, the CDR3 is TGCAGTGCTAGAGTCCAGGGACAGATCTCCGAGCAGTACTTC. The encoded protein is CSARVQGQISEQYF.

In regard to this clonotype: Being one base from a much bigger clone, this may be a read error. The genes are TRBV12-3 or TRBV12-4 and TRBJ2-1; the D gene could be TRBD1 or TRBD2 (5 bases each). The CDR3 spans 15 residues. CDR3 amino acids: CASSLGDGRYNEQLF. The CDR3 coding sequence is TGTGCCAGCAGTTTAGGGGACGGCAGATACAATGAGCAGCTCTTC.

This clonotype was seen at least ten times. The J gene is TRBJ2-1, the V gene TRBV10-3; D remains unclear. CDR1 and CDR2 from the germline V gene are ENHRY and SYGVKD. V was pared by 5 bases and J by 8 bases, with 10 bases between. The CDR3 extends over 12 amino acids. The CDR3 spells CAISPDSDEQFF. CDR3 coding DNA: TGTGCCATCAGTCCGGATTCCGATGAGCAGTTCTTC.

This clonotype occurred a few times. Germline is not matched at one junction end, which may reflect a read error. The J gene is TRBJ2-3, the V gene TRBV27, with a possible D match to TRBD1 (5 bases). This CDR3 is 14 amino acids long. The V gene's germline CDR1 is MNHEY and CDR2 SMNVEV (reference sequence). The chain's CDR3 is CASSLTGTTDAQYF. The CDR3 coding sequence is TGTGCCAGCAGTTTAACGGGCACGACAGATGCGCAGTATTTT.

With respect to this clonotype: A much larger clone is a single base away; this may be a read error. V is TRBV6-2 or TRBV6-3 and J is TRBJ1-5; D is ambiguous. V shed 7 bases and J shed 7 bases, with 23 bases lying between them. The CDR3 covers 16 residues. Germline-derived CDR1 and CDR2 are MNHEY and SVGEGT. The DNA for the CDR3 is TGTGCCAGCAACCATCACCTGAGCGTAATCGGGCAGCCCCAGCATTTT. Protein sequence: CASNHHLSVIGQPQHF.

This rearrangement joins TRBV6-6 to TRBJ1-1; possibly TRBD1 for D (6 bases). V was trimmed by 8 bases and J by 2 bases, leaving 6 bases between them. CDR3 length: 11 amino acids. Germline-derived CDR1 and CDR2 are MNHNY and SVGAGI (reference sequence). In DNA, the CDR3 is TGTGCCAGCGGGACAAACACTGAAGCTTTCTTT. It encodes CASGTNTEAFF.